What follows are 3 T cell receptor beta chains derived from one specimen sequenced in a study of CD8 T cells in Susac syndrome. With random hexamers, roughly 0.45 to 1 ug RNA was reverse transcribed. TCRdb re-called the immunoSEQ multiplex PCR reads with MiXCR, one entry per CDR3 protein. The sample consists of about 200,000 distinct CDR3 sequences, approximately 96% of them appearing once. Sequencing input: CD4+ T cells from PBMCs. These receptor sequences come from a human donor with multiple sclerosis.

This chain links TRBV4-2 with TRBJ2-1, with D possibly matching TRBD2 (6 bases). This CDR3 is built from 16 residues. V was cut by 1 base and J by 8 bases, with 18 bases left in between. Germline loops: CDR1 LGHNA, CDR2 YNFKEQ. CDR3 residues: CASSQVKAEGGDEQFF. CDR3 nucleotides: TGTGCCAGCAGCCAAGTGAAAGCGGAGGGCGGCGATGAGCAGTTCTTC.

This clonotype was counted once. CDR3 DNA: TGTGCCACCAGCAGAGTAAACCCGGGACAGGGCGATGAGCAGTTCTTC. This translates into CATSRVNPGQGDEQFF. The chain carries TRBV15 and TRBJ2-1, with 9 bases lining up with TRBD1. V was clipped by 1 base and J by 8 bases; unmatched bases: 9. The germline V gene encodes CDR1 LNHNV and CDR2 YYDKDF (reference sequence). This CDR3 is built from 16 residues.

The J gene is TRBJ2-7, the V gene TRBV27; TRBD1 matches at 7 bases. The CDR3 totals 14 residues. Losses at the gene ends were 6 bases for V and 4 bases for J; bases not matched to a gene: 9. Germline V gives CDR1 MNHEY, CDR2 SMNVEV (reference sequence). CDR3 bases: TGTGCCAGCAGGGGGTGGGACAGCAAGTACGAGCAGTACTTC. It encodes CASRGWDSKYEQYF.